This T cell receptor beta chain is drawn from a study of read filtering for tumor transcriptome and immune sequencing. Turning to the study itself: IR-seq gave about 3.5 to 10.27 million TCR reads per sample; RNA-seq gave roughly 80 to 1,300.

This library used around 400 ng RNA and molecular barcoded adaptors spanning alpha/delta and beta/gamma chains. TCRdb re-called the reads with MiXCR, one entry per CDR3 protein. The table includes more than 30,000 distinct CDR3 sequences, approximately 13% detected once. About this clonotype itself: Because it lacks the conserved phenylalanine or tryptophan at the end, this CDR3 is likely a read error. The DNA is left out, because the CDR3 cannot be placed on it with certainty; the CDR3 is given as TCRdb lists it.

CDR1 and CDR2 (germline): SGHTA, FQGNSA. Inclusive of both ends, the CDR3 amounts to 13 amino acids. At the time of active disease, bone marrow was collected from every patient. The clonotype comes from a donor over 35 with multiple myeloma. This chain connects TRBV7-2 to TRBJ2-1. The sample taken for sequencing was a population of CD138-negative cells sorted from bone marrow. This CDR3 reads CASSLESSNEQVC.